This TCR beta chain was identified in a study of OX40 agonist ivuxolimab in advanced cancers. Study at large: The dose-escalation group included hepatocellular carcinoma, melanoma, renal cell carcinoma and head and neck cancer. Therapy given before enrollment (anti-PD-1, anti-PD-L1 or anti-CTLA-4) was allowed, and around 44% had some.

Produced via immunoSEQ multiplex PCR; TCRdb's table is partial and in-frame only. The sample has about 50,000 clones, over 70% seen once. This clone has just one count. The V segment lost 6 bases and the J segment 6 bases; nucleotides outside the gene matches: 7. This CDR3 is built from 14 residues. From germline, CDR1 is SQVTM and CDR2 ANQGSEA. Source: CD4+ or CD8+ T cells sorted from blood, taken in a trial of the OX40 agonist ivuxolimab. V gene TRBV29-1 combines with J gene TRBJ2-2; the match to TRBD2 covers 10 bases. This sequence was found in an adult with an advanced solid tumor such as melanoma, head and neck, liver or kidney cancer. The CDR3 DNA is TGCAGCGTCGGGCGAGCGGGAGGGCCCGGGGAGCTGTTTTTT. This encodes CSVGRAGGPGELFF.